This entry lists 14 T cell receptor beta chains sequenced from one sample in a study of tissue T cells after allogeneic stem cell transplantation. Time point: mouse harvest day 7 after allogeneic transplant. Each mouse received 10^7 T-cell-depleted marrow cells plus 10^6 splenic CD5+ T cells by tail vein. Produced via immunoSEQ multiplex PCR; TCRdb's table is partial and in-frame only. The sample includes roughly 6,400 clones, roughly half seen only once; the top ten take under 7.5%. Sample: gut tissue. All receptors derive from a female BALB/c mouse given C57BL/6 T cells with graft-versus-host disease after an allogeneic hematopoietic cell transplant.

On this clone itself: Gene names are the mouse ones. Read data end 1 residue before the CDR3 end; the end is taken from the germline J gene. The chain is built from TRBV5 and TRBJ2-1, with 9 nucleotides matching TRBD2. Germline CDR1 reads LGHNA; CDR2 reads YNLKQL (reference sequence). The CDR3 is made up of 16 amino acids. V trimming: 1 base; J trimming: 1 base; junction bases outside the gene matches: 2. CDR3 bases read: TGTGCCAGCAGCCAAGGGCTGGGGGGGAACTATGCTGAGCAGTTC. Protein sequence: CASSQGLGGNYAEQF. The whole CDR3 protein reads CASSQGLGGNYAEQFF.

As concerns this clone: Gene names are the mouse ones. From the germline J gene comes the end of the CDR3, since the read stops 1 residue before it. The chain recombines TRBV26 with TRBJ2-1; possibly TRBD1 or TRBD2 for D (5 bases each). V lost 4 bases and J 3 bases, leaving 7 bases between the germline ends. Germline lookup yields CDR1 KGHPV and CDR2 FQNQEV (reference sequence). The CDR3 covers 13 residues. The CDR3 is CASSPGGYAEQFF. The sequenced CDR3 bases are TGTGCCAGCAGTCCCGGGGGCTATGCTGAGCAGTTC.

This clone turned up a few times. Gene names are the mouse ones. The read ends 1 residue before the CDR3 terminus; that terminus is restored from the germline J gene. V usage is TRBV26 and J usage is TRBJ2-3; perhaps TRBD1 as D (5 bases). There are 14 residues in the CDR3. The V gene's germline CDR1 is KGHPV and CDR2 FQNQEV (reference sequence). The V and J ends lost 6 bases and 1 base respectively, with 11 bases between them. CDR3 bases read: TGTGCCAGCAGGCGGACATTCGGTGCAGAAACGCTGTAT. Its protein product is CASRRTFGAETLY. The full CDR3 reads CASRRTFGAETLYF.

About this clone itself: Gene labels here are mouse ones. CDR3 DNA (partial): TGTGCCAGCTCTCTCTCTGGGGGAGCTAGTCAAAACACCTTGTAC. This sequence encodes CASSLSGGASQNTLY. The entire CDR3 reads CASSLSGGASQNTLYF. The rearrangement uses TRBV12-2 and TRBJ2-4; 7 nucleotides align to TRBD2. The CDR3 extends 1 residue past the end of the read, so its final part is completed from the germline J gene. Germline V gene data show CDR1 as SGHLS and CDR2 as HYDKME. The CDR3 has 16 residues. After removal of 0 bases from V and 0 bases from J, the junction contained 5 bases not matched to a gene.

Worth noting for this clone: Any gene name here is a mouse gene name. With the read ending 1 residue before the CDR3 end, the germline J gene is used to fill in that end. The chain employs TRBV26 and TRBJ1-1; D is possibly TRBD1 (6 bases). This CDR3 has 14 residues. V was shortened by 2 bases and J by 1 base, with 8 bases between the two germline ends. From germline, CDR1 is KGHPV and CDR2 FQNQEV (reference sequence). The covered CDR3 bases are TGTGCCAGCAGTCTGGGGACAAGAAACACAGAAGTCTTC. This sequence encodes CASSLGTRNTEVF. The whole CDR3 protein is CASSLGTRNTEVFF.

This clone showed up just a few times. Gene names follow the mouse nomenclature. The read ends 1 residue shy of where the CDR3 ends; the end is completed using the germline J gene. This chain links TRBV26 with TRBJ2-5; 7 positions match TRBD2. Unmatched junction bases numbered 0, after V lost 0 bases and J lost 0 bases. The CDR3 extends over 15 amino acids. Germline values: CDR1 KGHPV, CDR2 FQNQEV (reference sequence). The CDR3 bases that were read are TGTGCCAGCAGTCTGTCGGGGGGGAACCAAGACACCCAGTAC. This codes for CASSLSGGNQDTQY. The CDR3, in full, reads CASSLSGGNQDTQYF.

As for this clone: Gene names denote mouse genes. From the germline J gene comes the end of the CDR3, since the read stops 1 residue before it. Other DNA sequences in this sample translate to the same CDR3. The chain couples TRBV26 to TRBJ1-3, with no clear D. With 2 bases removed from V and 0 bases from J, the gap between germline ends came to 5 bases. Germline-derived CDR1 and CDR2 are KGHPV and FQNQEV (reference sequence). The CDR3 length is 14 residues. The CDR3 bases that were read are TGTGCCAGCAGTCTGAGCAATTCTGGAAATACGCTCTAT. It codes for CASSLSNSGNTLY. The complete CDR3 reads CASSLSNSGNTLYF.

For this clone: The gene names here belong to mouse. CDR3 bases read: TGTGCCAGCAGCCAAGATAGAGGGGGCAAGCAGTTC. The encoded protein is CASSQDRGGKQF. The full CDR3 reads CASSQDRGGKQFF. This chain joins TRBV5 and TRBJ2-1; TRBD1 is a possible D gene (7 bases). Read sequence stops 1 residue before the CDR3 end, and the germline J gene provides the missing end. CDR1 is LGHNA, CDR2 YNLKQL, per germline (reference sequence). Trimming shortened V by 0 bases and J by 11 bases, and 11 bases separated the two germline ends. This CDR3 has 13 amino acids.

Concerning this clone: Gene and germline names: mouse. The sequence runs out 1 residue before the end of the CDR3; the remainder is reconstructed from the germline J gene. The chain employs TRBV26 and TRBJ2-5; TRBD1 or TRBD2 may be the D gene (6 bases each). CDR3 size: 12 residues. Per the germline V gene, CDR1 is KGHPV and CDR2 is FQNQEV (reference sequence). Between the trimmed V and J ends, which lost 7 bases and 4 bases, there was a span of 9 bases. The CDR3 protein is CASTRGEDTQYF. Incomplete CDR3 DNA: TGTGCCAGCACTAGGGGGGAAGACACCCAGTAC.

In this sample, this clone turned up a few times. These gene names are mouse names. The read falls 1 residue short of the CDR3 end, and the missing part is taken from the germline J gene. The chain is built from TRBV4 and TRBJ1-1, with 7 bases matching TRBD1. This CDR3 is built from 13 residues. V shed 5 bases, J shed 4 bases, and the junction held 4 bases outside the gene matches. Per the germline V gene, CDR1 is LGHDT and CDR2 is YNNKQL (reference sequence). The CDR3 sequence is CASSPGQITEVFF. CDR3 DNA (partial): TGTGCCAGCAGCCCGGGACAGATCACAGAAGTCTTC.

To note about this clone: Genes here carry mouse names. The CDR3 goes on 1 residue after the read ends, and that part is filled in from the germline J gene. The same CDR3 can be traced to other DNA sequences in this sample. The chain is built from TRBV26 and TRBJ1-1; 9 positions agree with TRBD1. In germline, CDR1 is KGHPV, CDR2 FQNQEV (reference sequence). CDR3 length: 14 residues. V lost 4 bases, J lost 4 bases, and 4 bases stayed unmatched. The covered CDR3 bases are TGTGCCAGCAGTCCGGGACAGGGAGGCACAGAAGTCTTC. Encoded protein: CASSPGQGGTEVF. The CDR3 in its entirety is CASSPGQGGTEVFF.

To note about this clone: Gene names and germline match the mouse. The read ends 1 residue early relative to the CDR3; the germline J gene fills the gap. The V gene is TRBV5, the J gene TRBJ2-7; TRBD1 matches 10 bases. This CDR3 is 14 amino acids long. Trimming took 5 bases from V and 5 from J; bases not matched to a gene: 6. CDR1 and CDR2 (germline): LGHNA, YNLKQL (reference sequence). The covered CDR3 bases are TGTGCCAGCAGCTCCAGGGACAGGGGACATGAACAGTAC. Protein sequence: CASSSRDRGHEQY. The whole CDR3 sequence is CASSSRDRGHEQYF.

This clone is labeled as medium-sized. Gene names refer to mouse genes. Read data end 1 residue before the CDR3 end; the end is taken from the germline J gene. The rearrangement links TRBV26 to TRBJ1-5; TRBD1 matches 7 bases. The CDR3 length is 13 residues. The V gene end was trimmed by 6 bases and the J gene end by 6 bases; junction bases not matched to a gene: 5. CDR1 and CDR2 from the germline V gene are KGHPV and FQNQEV (reference sequence). The CDR3 reads CASSRDRIQAPLF. The covered CDR3 bases are TGTGCCAGCAGCCGGGACAGAATCCAGGCTCCGCTT.

This clone was seen more than once but under ten times. Gene labels here are mouse ones. The CDR3 extends 1 residue past the end of the read, so its final part is completed from the germline J gene. This chain links TRBV26 with TRBJ1-3; 10 nucleotides agree with TRBD1. The junction had 0 bases not matched to a gene; V was cut back by 0 bases and J by 4 bases. The germline CDR1 and CDR2 sequences are KGHPV and FQNQEV (reference sequence). The CDR3 sequence is 15 residues long. The CDR3 loop reads CASSLSDRGGNTLYF. Partial CDR3 DNA: TGTGCCAGCAGTCTGTCGGACAGGGGGGGAAATACGCTCTAT.